In its sample, the clone carrying this TCR beta chain was seen a few times. Libraries were prepared by immunoSEQ multiplex PCR; TCRdb keeps only in-frame clonotypes and omits some of them. The sample yields about 68,000 clones, about 72% seen once. The CDR3 has 14 residues. Trimming stripped 1 base from V and 7 bases from J, with 14 bases between. CDR1 GTSNPN and CDR2 SVGIG come from the germline V gene (reference sequence). This sample is drawn from a study of PD-1 blockade in mismatch repair-deficient tumors. The sequence was collected from an adult with mismatch repair-deficient cancer. Material: peripheral blood, obtained 2 weeks after starting pembrolizumab. The J gene is TRBJ1-5, the V gene TRBV30, with a possible D match to TRBD1 (6 bases). The DNA of the CDR3 is TGTGCCTGGAGTGGGGCAGGGGACGGCCAGCCCCAGCATTTT. Translating gives CAWSGAGDGQPQHF.